The 5 T cell receptor beta chains below were found in one sample sequenced in a study of blood T cell repertoires in COVID-19. Profiling relied on immunoSEQ multiplex PCR, and the TCRdb table lists in-frame clones only, not all of them. Of hundreds of thousands of clones in the sample, around 87% were seen once. The material sequenced was peripheral blood. These receptors were obtained from a woman aged 50 to 60 who had recovered from COVID-19.

V usage is TRBV7-2 and J usage is TRBJ2-3; 9 bases are a match to TRBD2. This CDR3 contains 17 residues. The V gene end was trimmed by 3 bases and the J gene end by 1 base; junction bases not matched to a gene: 8. CDR1 is SGHTA and CDR2 is FQGNSA in the germline V gene. This chain's CDR3 is CASSFGIAGEGTDTQYF. The DNA for the CDR3 is TGTGCCAGCAGCTTTGGAATAGCGGGAGAAGGCACAGATACGCAGTATTTT.

The chain couples TRBV3-1 (or the pseudogene TRBV3-2) to TRBJ2-5, with D unresolved. Germline V gives CDR1 LGHDT, CDR2 YNNKEL (reference sequence). V was clipped by 0 bases and J by 3 bases, with 5 bases between them. CDR3 length equals 13 residues. This CDR3 reads CASSQDLKETQYF. CDR3 coding DNA: TGTGCCAGCAGCCAAGATCTTAAAGAGACCCAGTACTTC.

This rearrangement joins TRBV28 to TRBJ2-1; the match to TRBD2 covers 8 bases. V was pared by 0 bases and J by 10 bases, with 5 bases of the junction left unmatched. The CDR3 runs to 14 residues. CDR1 is MDHEN, CDR2 SYDVKM, per germline. This CDR3 is CASSLWREVSEQFF. As DNA, the CDR3 is TGTGCCAGCAGTTTATGGCGGGAGGTCTCGGAGCAGTTCTTC.

The chain is built from TRBV11-2 and TRBJ2-5; D possibly corresponds to TRBD1 (6 bases). The CDR3 extends over 12 amino acids. Germline V gene data show CDR1 as SGHAT and CDR2 as FQNNGV. V lost 5 bases and J 3 bases, leaving 7 bases between the germline ends. As DNA, the CDR3 is TGTGCCAGCAGCCGACAGGAAGAGACCCAGTACTTC. This gives the protein CASSRQEETQYF.

The gene calls are TRBV19 and TRBJ2-7, with TRBD2 as a possible D gene (6 bases). This CDR3 comprises 14 residues. Germline V gene lookup returns CDR1 LNHDA and CDR2 SQIVND (reference sequence). V was pared by 3 bases and J by 3 bases, with 12 bases between. The CDR3 DNA follows: TGTGCCAGTAGTATGGCGGGGATATACTACGAGCAGTACTTC. Translated, it gives CASSMAGIYYEQYF.